This entry describes one T cell receptor (beta chain). This specimen comes from a study of control samples from healthy donors and cancer patients. Here immunoSEQ multiplex PCR was the method, and the copy in TCRdb shows in-frame clones only, minus some. The repertoire holds some 190,000 clones, with approximately 90% as singletons. The CDR3 length is 15 residues. The germline V gene has CDR1 MGHRA and CDR2 YSYEKL. V dropped 5 bases and J dropped 10; count of bases not matched to a gene: 8. The sample taken for sequencing was blood. The rearrangement uses TRBV4-1 and TRBJ2-1, with 13 bases lining up with TRBD2. The receptor's source is a man aged 30 to 45 in good health. The CDR3, as DNA: TGCGCCAGCAGCTTACTAGCGGGGGGGCTTCAGGAGCAGTTCTTC. Its protein product is CASSLLAGGLQEQFF.